This T cell receptor beta chain was identified in a study of shared clonotypes between healthy human individuals (dated by TCRdb to about 2020). At the level of the whole study: Three men and two women, aged 18 to 49 years, made up the cohort. Libraries were prepared and TCR repertoires were sequenced by different laboratories using diverse techniques, in order to increase sequencing depth and limit assay-specific biases. Per donor, leukapheresis produced somewhere between about 0.9 and 9.5 billion PBMCs. To estimate repertoire size and how much clonotypes are shared between individuals, the study performed deep sequencing of blood TCR repertoires from five healthy adults. The study at large found these results: Sampling was restricted to blood, and TCR repertoires in tissues likely differ from the TCR repertoires found in blood. Pairwise subsampling led to the expectation that sequencing depth would affect the degree of clonotype sharing among donors. The small number of donors limited the genetic and exposure-history diversity represented.

The donors were healthy, HIV-negative adults with no recently reported acute infections or vaccinations. Every donor was a Caucasian adult living in Nashville, Tennessee, USA. For unsorted samples, approximately 89 million PBMCs were counted, and genomic DNA was extracted using the QIAamp DNA Blood Mini kit. Blood was obtained by leukapheresis, after which PBMCs were separated by Ficoll-Histopaque density gradient centrifugation and cryopreserved in liquid nitrogen vapor phase. Concerning this clone itself: The specificity of this receptor is unknown. The sample holds no much larger clone one base away, and base qualities are not on file.

The junction carries 19 bases between V and J, which are trimmed by 2 bases and 0 bases respectively. From a lookup of the germline V gene, CDR1 and CDR2 are SGHVS and FQNEAQ. From the cysteine up to the phenylalanine, the CDR3 has a length of 18 residues. Here the CDR3 DNA is all that survives: 54 bases in frame from base 1. Using the deep immunoSEQ assay, multiplex PCR amplified TCR CDR3 regions from genomic DNA. For each cell subset, the extracted genomic DNA was distributed evenly across all wells of several immunoSEQ 96-well plates, and each plate served as one replicate. For unsorted PBMC, roughly 0.3 ug of genomic DNA, equivalent to approximately 28,000 T cell genomes, went into each replicate PCR. Ten immunoSEQ deep assay plates were used to sequence the unsorted PBMC genomic DNA. Purified libraries were measured with a Qubit 3.0 fluorometer, size-checked on a Bioanalyzer 2100, and measured again with the KAPA Library Quantification kit. A separate single-read 150-cycle Illumina NextSeq 550 flow cell was used to sequence each immunoSEQ 96-well plate. The paper's data handling went like this. Because only junctional sequences without quality scores were contained in the immunoSEQ output, filtering matching that applied to full-length reads could not be performed. To assign V/J genes and CDR3, sequences were annotated against IMGT germline references using PyIR, a Python wrapper for IgBLAST v1.9. Any read was removed if the V/J assignment was weak (E-value above 1e-6), the CDR3 was missing, or the read contained stop codons, out-of-frame junctions, or ambiguous translated residues. V3J clonotypes were defined as sequences sharing an identical inferred V gene, J gene, and CDR3 amino acid sequence. To compute the percentage overlap between repertoires, the number of shared unique clonotypes was divided by the size of the smaller repertoire. RTK rarefaction, the Chao1 estimator, and Recon v2.1 estimates of unobserved clonotypes were used to assess repertoire richness. Imported from immuneACCESS, the table was reduced by TCRdb to in-frame sequences with V and J called. These copies leave out some clones; in studies compared against another copy, an unresolved V gene accounts for under half, and the cause of the remainder is not known. Clonal size and the V and J genes are those of that table, whereas D and trimming came from the DNA. The sample yields 400,000 to 500,000 clones; around three quarters were counted once. The biggest ten clones account for less than 15% of the sample.

The source of this sequence is a middle-aged woman in good health. Some clones in this sample may be carry-over from other donors' samples. Rearrangement joined TRBV7-8 to TRBJ1-2, with no confidently assigned D gene. The sequenced sample was PBMCs. The CDR3 region reads CASSLRPPRALTNYGYTF. The nucleotides are TGTGCCAGCAGCTTAAGACCCCCTCGGGCCCTAACTAACTATGGCTACACCTTC.